These 24 T cell receptor beta chains were all obtained from the same sample, sequenced in a study of cytomegalovirus exposure and HLA in healthy donors. PCR primers comprised 60 Vbeta and 13 Jbeta primers. Profiling relied on immunoSEQ multiplex PCR, and the TCRdb table lists in-frame clones only, not all of them. The data contain approximately 130,000 clones, around 85% of them seen just once; the ten biggest clones take up approximately 6.4%. Sample: PBMCs. The receptors derive from a woman aged 25 to 45 in good health and CMV-seropositive.

The V gene is TRBV5-6, the J gene TRBJ1-1; 7 nucleotides match TRBD1. CDR1 and CDR2 (germline): SGHDT, YYEEEE. Trimming cost V 2 bases and J 3 bases; bases outside gene matches: 7. CDR3 length: 15 amino acids. This chain's CDR3 is CASSLPGTDYTEAFF. CDR3 nucleotide sequence: TGTGCCAGCAGCTTACCCGGGACAGACTACACTGAAGCTTTCTTT. Filled out from reference TRBV5-6 and TRBJ1-1, the complete variable domain reads DAGVTQSPTHLIKTRGQQVTLRCSPKSGHDTVSWYQQALGQGPQFIFQYYEEEERQRGNFPDRFSGHQFPNYSSELNVNALLLGDSALYLCASSLPGTDYTEAFFGQGTRLTVV.

This clone was found a few times. The rearrangement links TRBV2 to TRBJ2-7; no definite D call. CDR1 is SNHLY, CDR2 FYNNEI, per germline. This CDR3 has 12 residues. Trimming pared 4 bases from V and 2 bases from J, leaving 6 bases between. CDR3 protein: CASSVITYEQYF. The CDR3 DNA follows: TGTGCCAGCAGTGTAATTACCTACGAGCAGTACTTC.

The genes are TRBV10-1 and TRBJ2-7; 7 bases are shared with TRBD2. Trimming at V came to 2 bases and at J to 4 bases, leaving 5 bases not matched to a gene. The CDR3 is 14 amino acids. CDR1 WNHNN and CDR2 SYGVQD come from the germline V gene (reference sequence). The CDR3: CASSEGSGKYEQYF. The CDR3, as DNA: TGCGCCAGCAGTGAGGGGAGCGGGAAGTACGAGCAGTACTTC.

Details on this clone: The junction shows a germline mismatch at one end, possibly a read error. The J gene is TRBJ2-1, the V gene TRBV7-7; D is possibly TRBD2 (5 bases). The CDR3 is 13 amino acids. CDR1 and CDR2 (germline): SSHAT, FNYEAQ (reference sequence). This chain's CDR3 is CASSRDWGNEQFF. Here the CDR3 DNA reads TGTGCTAGCAGTCGGGATTGGGGCAATGAGCAGTTCTTC.

This chain links TRBV7-9 with TRBJ1-3; D not certain. The CDR3 runs to 14 residues. Trimming cost V 8 bases and J 2 bases, with 13 bases left between them. CDR1 and CDR2 (germline): SEHNR, FQNEAQ (reference sequence). The CDR3 DNA follows: TGTGCCAGCTCCCACGAGGTGGCTGGAAACACCATATATTTT. Protein: CASSHEVAGNTIYF.

The chain combines TRBV28 with TRBJ2-5; TRBD2 agrees at 7 bases. Germline V CDR1 and CDR2: MDHEN, SYDVKM. After removal of 6 bases from V and 5 bases from J, the junction contained 12 bases not matched to a gene. The CDR3 spans 15 residues. CDR3 coding DNA: TGTGCCAGCAGCCCCGCCAGGACTAGGTGGGAGACCCAGTACTTC. It translates to CASSPARTRWETQYF.

The chain joins TRBV6-5 to TRBJ2-7; tentatively, D is TRBD1 (6 bases). Trimming took 7 bases from V and 5 from J, leaving 21 bases between them. The CDR3 runs to 15 residues. Germline-derived CDR1 and CDR2 are MNHEY and SVGAGI. The CDR3 sequence: CASTRLPTGGHEQYF. CDR3 coding DNA: TGTGCCAGCACCCGACTTCCGACAGGAGGCCACGAGCAGTACTTC.

The V call is TRBV6-6, the J call TRBJ2-7, with TRBD2 matching 12 bases. The CDR3 consists of 13 residues. Germline V gives CDR1 MNHNY, CDR2 SVGAGI (reference sequence). The trim removed 6 bases at V and 3 bases at J, leaving 0 bases unmatched. DNA of the CDR3: TGTGCCAGCAGACTAGCGGGGGGCTACGAGCAGTACTTC. Translating gives CASRLAGGYEQYF.

This clone appeared once. The chain joins TRBV7-3 to TRBJ2-1, with TRBD2 matching 7 bases. Unmatched junction bases numbered 4, after V lost 5 bases and J lost 3 bases. The germline CDR1 and CDR2 sequences are SGHTA and FQGTGA. This CDR3 is 14 amino acids long. Written as DNA, the CDR3 is TGTGCCAGCAGCCGAGCGGGGCTCTACAATGAGCAGTTCTTC. Amino acid sequence: CASSRAGLYNEQFF. Combining the CDR3 with reference TRBV7-3 and TRBJ2-1 gives the whole variable domain GAGVSQTPSNKVTEKGKYVELRCDPISGHTALYWYRQSLGQGPEFLIYFQGTGAADDSGLPNDRFFAVRPEGSVSTLKIQRTERGDSAVYLCASSRAGLYNEQFFGPGTRLTVL.

V usage is TRBV19 and J usage is TRBJ1-1, with D possibly TRBD1 on 6 matching bases. The V gene lost 4 bases and the J gene lost 8 bases, with 20 bases spanning the gap. The CDR3 extends over 15 amino acids. The germline V gene has CDR1 LNHDA and CDR2 SQIVND (reference sequence). The CDR3 is CASSTWGWGPEEAFF. The DNA for the CDR3 is TGTGCCAGTAGTACCTGGGGGTGGGGGCCAGAAGAAGCTTTCTTT.

J is TRBJ2-1 and V is TRBV5-3; tentative D call: TRBD2 (7 bases). TRBV5-3 is marked as an open reading frame, function uncertain. The CDR3 length is 14 residues. Trimming pared 4 bases from V and 7 bases from J, leaving 15 bases between. The CDR3 is CARSPRTRGNEQFF. CDR3 sequence (DNA): TGTGCCAGAAGCCCCAGGACTAGGGGGAATGAGCAGTTCTTC.

This clone showed up just once. The chain employs TRBV2 and TRBJ1-2, with 12 bases that match TRBD1. The CDR3 runs 13 residues. Germline CDR1 SNHLY, CDR2 FYNNEI. V shed 6 bases and J 8 bases; nucleotides not matched to a gene: 4. The CDR3 is CASRGQGAHGYTF. Here the CDR3 DNA reads TGTGCCAGCAGGGGACAGGGGGCGCACGGCTACACCTTC.

The chain is built from TRBV10-3 and TRBJ2-3, with 7 bases fitting TRBD2. This CDR3 comprises 16 residues. V was pared by 6 bases and J by 0 bases, with 9 bases of the junction left unmatched. The germline CDR1 and CDR2 sequences are ENHRY and SYGVKD. CDR3 sequence: CAISPLSGVSTDTQYF. Here the CDR3 DNA reads TGTGCCATCAGCCCCCTCAGCGGGGTTAGCACAGATACGCAGTATTTT.

The chain employs TRBV5-1 and TRBJ1-3; the match to TRBD1 covers 8 bases. Unmatched junction bases numbered 2, after V lost 3 bases and J lost 0 bases. This CDR3 is built from 15 residues. Per the germline V gene, CDR1 is SGHRS and CDR2 is YFSETQ. The CDR3 protein is CASSSGGVSGNTIYF. The CDR3 coding sequence is TGCGCCAGCAGCTCAGGGGGCGTCTCTGGAAACACCATATATTTT.

The CDR3 DNA follows: TGTGCCAGCAGCGTAGCGGGAGGGCCGGAAAGTGAGCAGTTCTTC. It specifies CASSVAGGPESEQFF. The rearrangement links TRBV9 to TRBJ2-1; 8 nucleotides agree with TRBD2. The J segment lost 9 bases and the V segment lost 0 bases, leaving 8 bases of the junction unmatched. Looked up from germline, CDR1 is SGDLS and CDR2 is YYNGEE. The CDR3 totals 15 residues.

The chain links TRBV25-1 to TRBJ1-1; D not certain. The length of the CDR3 is 11 residues. The V end was cut by 8 bases, the J end by 6 bases, with 10 bases between. Germline-derived CDR1 and CDR2 are MGHDK and SYGVNS. CDR3 amino acids: CASEGGPEAFF. The CDR3, as DNA: TGTGCCAGCGAAGGAGGACCTGAAGCTTTCTTT.

This clone was counted only a few times. The chain links TRBV7-8 to TRBJ2-7; 7 nucleotides agree with TRBD2. Germline CDR1 SGHVS, CDR2 FQNEAQ. The ends lost 6 bases at V and 4 bases at J; junction bases unmatched: 6. This CDR3 is built from 13 residues. The CDR3 spells CASRIPGGYEQYF. CDR3 nucleotide sequence: TGTGCCAGCAGGATCCCGGGGGGTTACGAGCAGTACTTC.

This sequence joins TRBV29-1 and TRBJ1-1; no definite D call. CDR3 size: 13 residues. Per germline, CDR1 SQVTM and CDR2 ANQGSEA. Trimming cost V 7 bases and J 0 bases, with 12 bases left between them. In DNA, the CDR3 is TGCAGCGCCCTAGGTGGGTTGAACACTGAAGCTTTCTTT. Translation: CSALGGLNTEAFF.

The chain employs TRBV5-6 and TRBJ1-2, with D hard to call. The CDR3 totals 13 residues. CDR1 and CDR2 from the germline V gene are SGHDT and YYEEEE. V was cut by 4 bases and J by 6 bases, with 13 bases left in between. This chain's CDR3 is CASSEGRKDGYTF. CDR3 sequence (DNA): TGTGCCAGCAGCGAAGGGAGGAAGGATGGCTACACCTTC.

The CDR3 here is CASSQDRGGAGDSPLHF. The CDR3 DNA follows: TGCGCCAGCAGCCAAGATCGCGGGGGGGCAGGGGATTCACCCCTCCACTTT. The genes are TRBV4-1 and TRBJ1-6; maybe TRBD1 (6 bases). Deletions cut 0 bases from V and 8 bases from J, with 17 bases between. The germline gives CDR1 MGHRA, CDR2 YSYEKL. The CDR3 spans 17 residues.

This chain uses TRBV6-5 with TRBJ2-6; D remains ambiguous. The CDR3 is 13 residues long. The germline gives CDR1 MNHEY, CDR2 SVGAGI. V lost 7 bases and J lost 2, with 6 bases in between. The CDR3 protein is CASIIAGANVLTF. CDR3 in DNA: TGTGCCAGCATAATAGCTGGGGCCAACGTCCTGACTTTC.

About this clone itself: At one end the junction does not follow the germline gene, possibly because of a read error. This sequence joins TRBV5-1 and TRBJ2-3; weak D call: TRBD1 (8 bases). The CDR3 covers 12 residues. Germline V lookup: CDR1 SGHRS, CDR2 YFSETQ. CDR3 region: CASSLAQGGKFF. In DNA form, the CDR3 reads TGCGCCAGCAGCTTGGCACAGGGGGGGAAGTTTTTT. The whole variable domain, remainder taken from reference TRBV5-1 and TRBJ2-3, is KAGVTQTPRYLIKTRGQQVTLSCSPISGHRSVSWYQQTPGQGLQFLFEYFSETQRNKGNFPGRFSGRQFSNSRSEMNVSTLELGDSALYLCASSLAQGGKFFGPGTRLTVL.

The rearrangement joins TRBV30 to TRBJ2-3; 8 bases are shared with TRBD2. The germline gives CDR1 GTSNPN, CDR2 SVGIG (reference sequence). The ends lost 5 bases at V and 2 bases at J; junction bases unmatched: 6. The CDR3 covers 14 residues. The CDR3 region is CAWQAGVSTDTQYF. CDR3 DNA: TGTGCCTGGCAAGCGGGGGTGTCCACAGATACGCAGTATTTT.

This sequence joins TRBV4-2 and TRBJ2-1; 8 bases are shared with TRBD2. Per the germline V gene, CDR1 is LGHNA and CDR2 is YNFKEQ. CDR3 length equals 14 residues. J gave up 16 bases and V 4 bases, and 15 bases lay outside the gene matches. CDR3 coding DNA: TGTGCCAGCAGCCCCCCCCGCCCGGGACTAGGTAGATTCTTC. It codes for CASSPPRPGLGRFF.